The rows below give T cell receptor beta chains drawn from one sample of a study of shared clonotypes between healthy human individuals. Libraries were prepared by immunoSEQ multiplex PCR; TCRdb keeps only in-frame clonotypes and omits some of them. The table shows some 630,000 clones, with about two thirds occurring only once. Sequences were obtained from memory CD4+ T cells sorted from blood. The origin of the receptors is a young woman in good health. Each CDR3 is given with its conserved first and last residue.

J gene: TRBJ2-4
V gene: TRBV4-1
CDR3 protein: CASSQSPFDLAKNIQYF

J gene: TRBJ2-1
V gene: TRBV19
CDR3 protein: CASSISGGRASGNEQFF

J gene: TRBJ2-1
V gene: TRBV30
CDR3 protein: CARAGTRYNEQFF

J gene: TRBJ2-6
V gene: TRBV28
CDR3 protein: CASSPTGSGANVLTF

J gene: TRBJ2-3
V gene: TRBV6-5
CDR3 protein: CASRLRGATDTQYF

J gene: TRBJ2-5
V gene: TRBV11-2
CDR3 protein: CASSIGQQETQYF

J gene: TRBJ2-1
V gene: TRBV5-4
CDR3 protein: CASSPDREIYNEQFF

J gene: TRBJ2-3
V gene: TRBV6-1
CDR3 protein: CASGQTGQGTDTQYF

J gene: TRBJ2-1
V gene: TRBV4-1
CDR3 protein: CASSQIFHEQFF

J gene: TRBJ1-3
V gene: TRBV7-8
CDR3 protein: CASSLGGRNTIYF

J gene: TRBJ2-5
V gene: TRBV21-1
CDR3 protein: CASSTPGTPEETQYF

J gene: TRBJ1-1
V gene: TRBV18
CDR3 protein: CASSPGGNTEAFF

J gene: TRBJ2-7
V gene: TRBV28
CDR3 protein: CASSLSGTRTYEQYF

J gene: TRBJ2-1
V gene: TRBV5-6
CDR3 protein: CASRRLGYSGMGQFF

J gene: TRBJ2-3
V gene: TRBV11-3
CDR3 protein: CASSLSRGDRRTDTQYF

J gene: TRBJ1-2
V gene: TRBV19
CDR3 protein: CASSIPITGGRFYGYTF

J gene: TRBJ1-5
V gene: TRBV6-5
CDR3 protein: CASSYKGFGNQPQHF

J gene: TRBJ1-5
V gene: TRBV4-1
CDR3 protein: CASSQDWRENQPQHF

J gene: TRBJ2-5
V gene: TRBV6-5
CDR3 protein: CASSYQWTSGQTQYF

J gene: TRBJ1-2
V gene: TRBV6-1
CDR3 protein: CASSGKDRKTYYGYTF

J gene: NA
V gene: TRBV27
CDR3 protein: CASSFRATYEQYF

J gene: TRBJ2-3
V gene: TRBV19
CDR3 protein: CASRKSGGVTDTQYF

J gene: TRBJ1-5
V gene: TRBV25-1
CDR3 protein: CASSESGGSYSNQPQHF

J gene: TRBJ2-5
V gene: TRBV4-2
CDR3 protein: CASSQYTGTSGNQETQYF

J gene: TRBJ1-2
V gene: TRBV28
CDR3 protein: CASSRRTGCTF

J gene: TRBJ1-4
V gene: TRBV10-3
CDR3 protein: CAISEGIRDEKLFF

J gene: TRBJ1-1
V gene: TRBV28
CDR3 protein: CASNPGLNTEAFF

J gene: TRBJ2-7
V gene: TRBV6-1
CDR3 protein: CASSGRTGVDEQYF

J gene: TRBJ1-1
V gene: TRBV5-1
CDR3 protein: CASSPVLGEDTEAFF

J gene: TRBJ2-1
V gene: TRBV5-3
CDR3 protein: CARSPPTDVASVNEQFF

J gene: TRBJ2-7
V gene: TRBV10-3
CDR3 protein: CAIRRGQGVYEQYF

J gene: TRBJ2-7
V gene: TRBV11-2
CDR3 protein: CASSGWGLAGLYEQYF

J gene: TRBJ2-7
V gene: TRBV28
CDR3 protein: CASTTPAGISYEQYF

J gene: TRBJ1-1
V gene: TRBV14
CDR3 protein: CASAGGLNTEAFF

J gene: TRBJ2-2
V gene: TRBV11-2
CDR3 protein: CASSFQLAGGTGELFF

J gene: TRBJ1-2
V gene: TRBV19
CDR3 protein: CASSILPTGMDGYTF

J gene: TRBJ2-2
V gene: TRBV7-2
CDR3 protein: CASSFQGAIGGELFF

J gene: TRBJ2-1
V gene: TRBV4-1
CDR3 protein: CASSQISRWGSYNEQFF

J gene: TRBJ2-3
V gene: TRBV6-4
CDR3 protein: CASSDEAGDQDTQYF

J gene: TRBJ2-1
V gene: TRBV18
CDR3 protein: CASSPVRLTGASYSEQFF

J gene: TRBJ1-5
V gene: TRBV5-8
CDR3 protein: CASSGPTHPYSNQPQHF

J gene: TRBJ2-5
V gene: TRBV19
CDR3 protein: CASSISSSGRKTQYF

J gene: TRBJ2-5
V gene: TRBV25-1
CDR3 protein: CASSGSETQYF

J gene: TRBJ1-4
V gene: TRBV27
CDR3 protein: CASSPLLGQGNEKLFF

J gene: TRBJ2-2
V gene: TRBV27
CDR3 protein: CASSLRPWLAGAGNTGELFF

J gene: TRBJ2-7
V gene: TRBV6-5
CDR3 protein: CASSYATGVPPYEQYF

J gene: TRBJ1-5
V gene: TRBV6-1
CDR3 protein: CASSPEVALYQPQHF

J gene: TRBJ2-1
V gene: TRBV27
CDR3 protein: CASSEGGEQFF

J gene: TRBJ2-1
V gene: TRBV5-1
CDR3 protein: CASSLGLTGLAGDNEQFF

J gene: TRBJ2-7
V gene: TRBV18
CDR3 protein: CASSGDVDEQYF

J gene: TRBJ1-2
V gene: TRBV7-2
CDR3 protein: CASSLSLTGASGYTF

J gene: TRBJ2-2
V gene: TRBV11-3
CDR3 protein: CASSLEGTMNTGELFF

J gene: TRBJ2-1
V gene: TRBV6-4
CDR3 protein: CASSISGEFF

J gene: TRBJ1-5
V gene: TRBV13
CDR3 protein: CASSLGGGQGQPQHF

J gene: TRBJ2-7
V gene: TRBV25-1
CDR3 protein: CASSDQEPGLSYEQYF

J gene: TRBJ2-7
V gene: TRBV11-2
CDR3 protein: CASSLRTGFYEQYF